These T cell receptor beta chains were read from a single sample in a study of cytomegalovirus exposure and HLA in healthy donors. The protocol was immunoSEQ multiplex PCR, while the TCRdb copy is restricted to in-frame clones and leaves out a portion. The data contain some 150,000 clones, around 88% of them singletons. The sequencing sample was made of PBMCs. These receptor sequences come from a woman aged 30 to 39 in good health and CMV-seronegative. The CDR3 runs from the conserved cysteine through the conserved F or W. The D gene is left open where the match is weak. The size field is filled for only some rows; it gives once, few, many or a size class.

abundance: few
len: 13
j_gene: TRBJ1-5
d_gene: -
v_gene: TRBV5-8
CDR3nt: TGTGCCAGCAGCCCCCTTCCTGGGCGGCCCCAGCATTTT
CDR3aa: CASSPLPGRPQHF

abundance: -
len: 11
j_gene: TRBJ2-2
d_gene: -
v_gene: TRBV15
CDR3nt: TGTGCCACCGCGGGGACCGGGGAGCTGTTTTTT
CDR3aa: CATAGTGELFF

abundance: once
len: 19
j_gene: TRBJ2-3
d_gene: TRBD2
v_gene: TRBV7-9
CDR3nt: TGTGCCAGCAGCTTACCCAGGTTTCCGAGCGGGAGATCGACAGATACGCAGTATTTT
CDR3aa: CASSLPRFPSGRSTDTQYF

abundance: -
len: 16
j_gene: TRBJ2-7
d_gene: TRBD1
v_gene: TRBV7-6
CDR3nt: TGTGCCAGCAGCTGGGACAGGGGGCCCAGCTCCTACGAGCAGTACTTC
CDR3aa: CASSWDRGPSSYEQYF

abundance: -
len: 11
j_gene: TRBJ1-2
d_gene: -
v_gene: TRBV20-1
CDR3nt: TGCAGTGCTAATAGGGAGGGTGGCTACACCTTC
CDR3aa: CSANREGGYTF

abundance: -
len: 15
j_gene: TRBJ2-3
d_gene: TRBD1
v_gene: TRBV5-4
CDR3nt: TGTGCCAGCAGCGAGGGACAGGTCGGCACAGATACGCAGTATTTT
CDR3aa: CASSEGQVGTDTQYF

abundance: -
len: 16
j_gene: TRBJ2-2
d_gene: TRBD2
v_gene: TRBV9
CDR3nt: TGTGCCAGCAGCGTAGGTAGCGGGGTGAACACCGGGGAGCTGTTTTTT
CDR3aa: CASSVGSGVNTGELFF

abundance: -
len: 13
j_gene: TRBJ1-2
d_gene: -
v_gene: TRBV5-1
CDR3nt: TGCGCCAGCAGCCCCGGCCCGAGTGGAGTTTACACCTTC
CDR3aa: CASSPGPSGVYTF

abundance: few
len: 15
j_gene: TRBJ1-3
d_gene: -
v_gene: TRBV10-3
CDR3nt: TGTGCCATCAGTGAGTCATCGGGTTCTGGAAACACCATATATTTT
CDR3aa: CAISESSGSGNTIYF

abundance: -
len: 11
j_gene: TRBJ1-1
d_gene: TRBD1
v_gene: TRBV5-4
CDR3nt: TGTGCCAGCAGCGGGGGACAGGAAGCTTTCTTT
CDR3aa: CASSGGQEAFF

abundance: -
len: 16
j_gene: TRBJ2-1
d_gene: -
v_gene: TRBV29-1
CDR3nt: TGCAGCGTTGAAGATGATAGGGGATATTCCTACAATGAGCAGTTCTTC
CDR3aa: CSVEDDRGYSYNEQFF

abundance: -
len: 14
j_gene: TRBJ2-7
d_gene: TRBD1
v_gene: TRBV18
CDR3nt: TGTGCCAGCTCACCGGGACAGGGCAAGGGCGAGCAGTACTTC
CDR3aa: CASSPGQGKGEQYF

abundance: -
len: 12
j_gene: TRBJ2-7
d_gene: TRBD1
v_gene: TRBV28
CDR3nt: TGTGCCAGCGGGACAGGGTTCTACGAGCAGTACTTC
CDR3aa: CASGTGFYEQYF

abundance: -
len: 18
j_gene: TRBJ2-7
d_gene: -
v_gene: TRBV6-1
CDR3nt: TGTGCCAGCAGTGAAATATGGACCGGGGGTGGGTCGAGTTACGAGCAGTACTTC
CDR3aa: CASSEIWTGGGSSYEQYF

abundance: few
len: 12
j_gene: TRBJ1-1
d_gene: -
v_gene: TRBV5-4
CDR3nt: TGTGCCAGCAGCTGGGAGGGCACTGAAGCTTTCTTT
CDR3aa: CASSWEGTEAFF

abundance: -
len: 15
j_gene: TRBJ1-5
d_gene: -
v_gene: TRBV6-1
CDR3nt: TGTGCCAGCAGTGCGGACGGGGGGCGGAATCAGCCCCAGCATTTT
CDR3aa: CASSADGGRNQPQHF

abundance: -
len: 15
j_gene: TRBJ1-5
d_gene: -
v_gene: TRBV2
CDR3nt: TGTGCCAGCAGTGAACTTGGGCCTGGCAATCAGCCCCAGCATTTT
CDR3aa: CASSELGPGNQPQHF

abundance: -
len: 14
j_gene: TRBJ2-7
d_gene: TRBD2
v_gene: TRBV5-1
CDR3nt: TGCGCCAGCAGCTCGATACTAGCGGCCTACGAGCAGTACTTC
CDR3aa: CASSSILAAYEQYF